Sequencing of this TCR beta chain was carried out in a study of T-cell reconstitution after alpha-beta-depleted transplantation in children. Study-wide points: T-cell numbers and diversity, one year after transplant, stemmed largely from T cells that were newly produced.

This CDR3 contains 18 residues. Per the germline V gene, CDR1 is SGHAT and CDR2 is FQNNGV. V was shortened by 2 bases and J by 0 bases, with 17 bases between the two germline ends. The authors prepared the TCRbeta library with unique molecular identifiers. TCRdb processed the PCR reads anew with MiXCR; each CDR3 protein has one entry. This table holds about 900,000 distinct CDR3 sequences, about 31% found once. As regards this clonotype: What it recognizes is unknown.

This specimen consisted of PBMCs, mostly from graft donor cells, obtained 360 days after TCRalphabeta/CD19-depleted stem cell transplant. The chain uses TRBV11-2 and TRBJ2-1; D unresolved. The sequence came from a boy in the first two years of life who had a stem cell transplant for SCID, so the T cells may come from the graft donor. CDR3 bases: TGTGCCAGCAGCTTATCCCTTTTAGGGATCGCCTCCTACAATGAGCAGTTCTTC. The encoded protein is CASSLSLLGIASYNEQFF.